This entry lists 10 T cell receptor beta chains sequenced from one sample in a study of T cells in Graves' hyperthyroidism and ophthalmopathy. TCR beta CDR3 regions were amplified from RNA. First-round RT-PCR of the TCR CDR3 relied on the HTBI primer set. TCRdb fed the multiplex PCR reads into MiXCR, producing one record per CDR3 protein. Of 500,000 to 600,000 distinct CDR3 sequences in the sample, about half are singletons; the top ten hold roughly 19%. Source material: peripheral blood or thyroid tissue (not recorded which). The receptor source for this set is an adult woman with Graves' disease, either hyperthyroidism or ophthalmopathy (not recorded which).

On this clonotype itself: A clone one base away is much larger, so this may be a read error. This chain connects TRBV14 to TRBJ2-3, with D unresolved. The CDR3 extends over 14 amino acids. Germline-derived CDR1 and CDR2 are SGHDN and FVKESK. The CDR3 loop reads CASSTRTSTDTQCF. The CDR3 DNA reads as TGTGCCAGCTCGACGCGGACGAGCACAGATACGCAGTGTTTT.

A few counts support this clonotype. V is TRBV3-1 and J is TRBJ2-2, with no clear D. V was shortened by 1 base and J by 6 bases, with 3 bases between the two germline ends. This CDR3 is 12 amino acids long. The germline V gene encodes CDR1 LGHDT and CDR2 YNNKEL (reference sequence). In DNA form, the CDR3 reads TGTGCCAGCAGCCAAGCGGCCGGGGAGCTGTTTTTT. It yields the protein CASSQAAGELFF.

At least ten counts were recorded for this clonotype. The chain joins TRBV20-1 to TRBJ2-7, with D perhaps TRBD1 (6 bases). Germline V CDR1 and CDR2: DFQATT, SNEGSKA (reference sequence). The CDR3 has 15 amino acids. V was trimmed by 6 bases and J by 1 base, leaving 19 bases between them. DNA of the CDR3: TGCAGTGCAACCCCTTTACAGGGCGGGTCCTACGAGCAGTACTTC. It specifies CSATPLQGGSYEQYF.

The chain recombines TRBV10-3 with TRBJ1-2; D unresolved. V lost 4 bases and J 1 base, leaving 7 bases between the germline ends. Germline V CDR1 and CDR2: ENHRY, SYGVKD. CDR3 length: 13 amino acids. CDR3: CAISGTVNYGYTF. CDR3 DNA: TGTGCCATCAGTGGGACGGTTAACTATGGCTACACCTTC.

The V and J genes are TRBV19 and TRBJ1-5; D is ambiguous. This CDR3 is 14 amino acids long. In germline, CDR1 is LNHDA, CDR2 SQIVND (reference sequence). Trimming shortened V by 9 bases and J by 3 bases, and 15 bases separated the two germline ends. The CDR3 reads CASQSYRVNQPQHF. CDR3 DNA sequence: TGTGCCAGCCAATCGTACAGAGTCAATCAGCCCCAGCATTTT.

As to this clonotype: A much larger clone lies one base from this, so it may be a read error. The chain recombines TRBV4-1 with TRBJ1-4; D is ambiguous. V was shortened by 4 bases and J by 13 bases, with 13 bases between the two germline ends. The germline V gene has CDR1 MGHRA and CDR2 YSYEKL. The CDR3 has 12 residues. CDR3 nucleotide sequence: TGCGCCAGCAGCCGTCCTACGGAGAGACTGTTTTTT. It codes for CASSRPTERLFF.

The chain joins TRBV2 to TRBJ1-1; possible D gene TRBD1, 6 bases. The V gene's germline CDR1 is SNHLY and CDR2 FYNNEI. This CDR3 is built from 14 residues. V lost 2 bases and J lost 3, with 10 bases in between. The DNA of the CDR3 is TGTGCCAGCAGTGAAAGACAGGAGGACACTGAAGCTTTCTTT. Protein product: CASSERQEDTEAFF. The whole variable domain, filled in from reference TRBV2 and TRBJ1-1, reads EPEVTQTPSHQVTQMGQEVILRCVPISNHLYFYWYRQILGQKVEFLVSFYNNEISEKSEIFDDQFSVERPDGSNFTLKIRSTKLEDSAMYFCASSERQEDTEAFFGQGTRLTVV.

J is TRBJ2-7 and V is TRBV2, with 8 bases fitting TRBD1. The junction had 2 bases not matched to a gene; V was cut back by 1 base and J by 3 bases. Per the germline V gene, CDR1 is SNHLY and CDR2 is FYNNEI. This CDR3 region has 14 residues. The CDR3 DNA reads TGTGCCAGCAGTGAAGACGGGACAGGCTACGAGCAGTACTTC. As protein: CASSEDGTGYEQYF.

This clonotype came up many times. The chain uses TRBV7-9 and TRBJ1-3, with D unclear. The CDR3 spans 17 residues. V lost 6 bases to trimming and J lost 0 bases, with 18 bases between them. The germline gives CDR1 SEHNR, CDR2 FQNEAQ (reference sequence). The CDR3 DNA is TGTGCCAGCAGTCGTCAAACGTTCCGGGTCTCTGGAAACACCATATATTTT. It is translated as CASSRQTFRVSGNTIYF. The variable domain in full, completed from reference TRBV7-9 and TRBJ1-3, reads DTGVSQNPRHKITKRGQNVTFRCDPISEHNRLYWYRQTLGQGPEFLTYFQNEAQLEKSRLLSDRFSAERPKGSFSTLEIQRTEQGDSAMYLCASSRQTFRVSGNTIYFGEGSWLTVV.

This clonotype was observed many times. The chain is built from TRBV12-3 or TRBV12-4 and TRBJ1-1; a weak D match, TRBD1 (5 bases). This CDR3 contains 12 residues. Trimming shortened V by 3 bases and J by 7 bases, and 9 bases separated the two germline ends. As DNA, the CDR3 is TGTGCCAGCAGTTTGGGACGGCATGAAGCTTTCTTT. It specifies CASSLGRHEAFF.